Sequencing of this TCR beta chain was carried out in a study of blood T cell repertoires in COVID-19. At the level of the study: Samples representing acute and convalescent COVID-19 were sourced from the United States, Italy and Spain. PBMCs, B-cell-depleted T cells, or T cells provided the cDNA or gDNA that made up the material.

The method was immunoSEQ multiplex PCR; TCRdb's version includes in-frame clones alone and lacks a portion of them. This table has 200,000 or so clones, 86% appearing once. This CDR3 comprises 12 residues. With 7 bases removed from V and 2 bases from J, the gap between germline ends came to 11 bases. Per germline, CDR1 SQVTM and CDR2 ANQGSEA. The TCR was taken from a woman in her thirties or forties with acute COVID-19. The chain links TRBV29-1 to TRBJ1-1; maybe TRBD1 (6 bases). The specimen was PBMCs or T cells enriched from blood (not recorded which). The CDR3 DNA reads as TGCAGCGGTCGGACAGACAACACTGAAGCTTTCTTT. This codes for CSGRTDNTEAFF.